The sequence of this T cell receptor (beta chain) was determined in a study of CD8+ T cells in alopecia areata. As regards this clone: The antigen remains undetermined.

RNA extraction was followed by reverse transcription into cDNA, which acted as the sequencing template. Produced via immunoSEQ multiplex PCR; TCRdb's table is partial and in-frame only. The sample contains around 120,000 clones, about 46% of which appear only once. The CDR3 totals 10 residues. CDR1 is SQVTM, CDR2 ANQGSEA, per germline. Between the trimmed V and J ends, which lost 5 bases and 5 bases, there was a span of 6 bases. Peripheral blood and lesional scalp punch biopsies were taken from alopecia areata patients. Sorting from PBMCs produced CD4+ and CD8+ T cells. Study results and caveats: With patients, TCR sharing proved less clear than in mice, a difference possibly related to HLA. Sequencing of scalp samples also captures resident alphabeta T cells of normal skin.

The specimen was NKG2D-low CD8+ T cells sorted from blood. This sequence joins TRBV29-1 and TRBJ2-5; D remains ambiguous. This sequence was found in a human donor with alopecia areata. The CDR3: CSVTWETQYF. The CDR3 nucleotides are TGCAGCGTTACGTGGGAGACCCAGTACTTC.